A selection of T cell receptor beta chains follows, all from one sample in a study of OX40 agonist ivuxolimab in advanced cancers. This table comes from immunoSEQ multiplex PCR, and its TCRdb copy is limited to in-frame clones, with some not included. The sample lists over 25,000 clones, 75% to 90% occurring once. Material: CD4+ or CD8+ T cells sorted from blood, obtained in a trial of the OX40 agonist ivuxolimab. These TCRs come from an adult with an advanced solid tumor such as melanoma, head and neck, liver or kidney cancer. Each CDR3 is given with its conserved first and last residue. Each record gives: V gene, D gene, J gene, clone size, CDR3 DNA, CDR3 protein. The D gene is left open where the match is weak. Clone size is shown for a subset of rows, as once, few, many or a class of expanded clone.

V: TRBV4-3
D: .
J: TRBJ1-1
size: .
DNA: TGCGCCAGCAGCCAGGGAGCGTCCACAGCCACTGAAGCTTTCTTT
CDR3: CASSQGASTATEAFF

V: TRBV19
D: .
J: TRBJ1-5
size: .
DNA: TGTGCCAGTAGTCCCGGGGGGCATCGAGGCAATCAGCCCCAGCATTTT
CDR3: CASSPGGHRGNQPQHF

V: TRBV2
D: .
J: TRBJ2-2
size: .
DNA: TGTGCCAGCAGCTCAAGACTAGTCGGGGAGCTGTTTTTT
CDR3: CASSSRLVGELFF

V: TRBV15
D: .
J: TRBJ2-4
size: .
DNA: TGTGCCACCAGCAGAGCCGACACGTTACTAGCCAAAAACATTCAGTACTTC
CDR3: CATSRADTLLAKNIQYF

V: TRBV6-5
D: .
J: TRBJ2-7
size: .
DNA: TGTGCCAGCAGTTCGATCCCAGGGGTCGAGCAGTACTTC
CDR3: CASSSIPGVEQYF

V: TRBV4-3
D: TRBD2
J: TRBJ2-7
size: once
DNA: TGCGCCAGCAGCCTACTAGCGGGGGTAAACGAGCAGTACTTC
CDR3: CASSLLAGVNEQYF

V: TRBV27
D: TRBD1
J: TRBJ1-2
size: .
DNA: TGTGCCAGCAGTGTCTCCGGGACAGGGGGAGGCGGCTACACCTTC
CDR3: CASSVSGTGGGGYTF

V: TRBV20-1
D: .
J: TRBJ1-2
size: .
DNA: TGCAGTGCTAACTATGGCTACACCTTC
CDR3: CSANYGYTF

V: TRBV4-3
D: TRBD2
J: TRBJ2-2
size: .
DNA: TGCGCCAGCAGCCAAGATAGGCGGGGGGGCTTGAACACCGGGGAGCTGTTTTTT
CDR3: CASSQDRRGGLNTGELFF

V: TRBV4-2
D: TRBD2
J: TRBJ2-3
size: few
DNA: TGTGCCAGCAGCCATTCTACTAGCGGGGCTAGGGATACGCAGTATTTT
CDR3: CASSHSTSGARDTQYF

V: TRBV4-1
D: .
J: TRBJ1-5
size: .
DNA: TGCGCCAGCAGCCAAGATCGCGAAGAGACAGAACGCTATAGCAATCAGCCCCAGCATTTT
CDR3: CASSQDREETERYSNQPQHF

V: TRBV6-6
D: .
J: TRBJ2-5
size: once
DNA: TGTGCCAGCAGCAAATCCGACCCGTCGGAGACCCAGTACTTC
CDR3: CASSKSDPSETQYF

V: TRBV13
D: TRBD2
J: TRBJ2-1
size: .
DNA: TGTGCCAGCAGCTTAGCTAGCGGGAGGATGAGCAATGAGCAGTTCTTC
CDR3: CASSLASGRMSNEQFF

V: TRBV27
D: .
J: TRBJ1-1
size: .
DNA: TGTGCCAGCTCCCCCGGTGTGAACACTGAAGCTTTCTTT
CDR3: CASSPGVNTEAFF

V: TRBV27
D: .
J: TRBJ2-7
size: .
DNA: TGTGCCAGCAGTTTAGGAGCAGGCCCAGGCTACGAGCAGTACTTC
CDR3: CASSLGAGPGYEQYF

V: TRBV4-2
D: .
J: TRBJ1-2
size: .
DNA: TGTGCCAGCAGCCAAGTAGATTGGGGAATGGGTTTAGCTAACTATGGCTACACCTTC
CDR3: CASSQVDWGMGLANYGYTF

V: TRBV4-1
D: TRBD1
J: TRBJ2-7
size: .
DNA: TGCGCCAGCAGCTTAACGACAGGGCAAACCTACGAGCAGTACTTC
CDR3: CASSLTTGQTYEQYF

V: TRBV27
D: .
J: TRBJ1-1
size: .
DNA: TGTGCCAGCAGTCCCGGGTTCCCTCGGCGGACTGAAGCTTTCTTT
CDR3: CASSPGFPRRTEAFF

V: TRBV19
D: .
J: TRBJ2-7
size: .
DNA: TGTGCCAGTAGTATAGGGGGCAGCCTTTACGAGCAGTACTTC
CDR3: CASSIGGSLYEQYF

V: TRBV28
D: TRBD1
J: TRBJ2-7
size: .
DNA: TGTGCCAGCAGTTGGGGGACAGTCCTTGTAGTCCACGAGCAGTACTTC
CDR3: CASSWGTVLVVHEQYF

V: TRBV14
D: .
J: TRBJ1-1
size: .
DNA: TGTGCCAGCAGCCAAAAAGCAGGCTACCCTGATGAAGCTTTCTTT
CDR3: CASSQKAGYPDEAFF

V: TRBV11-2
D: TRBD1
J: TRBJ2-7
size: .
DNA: TGTGCCAGCAGCTTAAGGGGGCCGCCGGACGAGCAGTACTTC
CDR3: CASSLRGPPDEQYF

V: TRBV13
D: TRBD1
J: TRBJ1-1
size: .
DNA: TGTGCCAGCAGCTCCAGGACAGGGGGTCAAATGGGTTTCACTGAAGCTTTCTTT
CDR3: CASSSRTGGQMGFTEAFF

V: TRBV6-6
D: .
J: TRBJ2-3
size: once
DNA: TGTGCCAGCAGTTACCAGGACGGAAGCACAGATACGCAGTATTTT
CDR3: CASSYQDGSTDTQYF

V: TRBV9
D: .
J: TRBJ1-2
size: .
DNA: TGTGCCAGCAGCTTAGACCCCGGTCCGGGTTCTAACTATGGCTACACCTTC
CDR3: CASSLDPGPGSNYGYTF

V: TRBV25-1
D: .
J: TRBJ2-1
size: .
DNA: TGTGCCAGCAGTGAATTGGCTAGCTCTAACAATGAGCAGTTCTTC
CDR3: CASSELASSNNEQFF

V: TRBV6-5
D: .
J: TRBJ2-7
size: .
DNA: TGTGCCAGCAGTTACTCGGTCAACCTCCGCGAGCAGTACTTC
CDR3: CASSYSVNLREQYF

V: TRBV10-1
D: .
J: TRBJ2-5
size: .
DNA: TGCGCCAGCAGTGAGAGTTCCACTGGCATGTTAATAGATCAAGAGACCCAGTACTTC
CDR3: CASSESSTGMLIDQETQYF

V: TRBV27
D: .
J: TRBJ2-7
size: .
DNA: TGTGCCAGCAGTTTTCAGGGGCTGGGCGAGCAGTACTTC
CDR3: CASSFQGLGEQYF

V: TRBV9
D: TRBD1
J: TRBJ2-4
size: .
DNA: TGTGCCAGCAGCCCTCGGACAGGAATAGCCAAAAACATTCAGTACTTC
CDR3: CASSPRTGIAKNIQYF

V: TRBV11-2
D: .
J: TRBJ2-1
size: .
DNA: TGTGCCAGCAGCCTAGAGCGGGTTCCCTCCACCAATGAGCAGTTCTTC
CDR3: CASSLERVPSTNEQFF

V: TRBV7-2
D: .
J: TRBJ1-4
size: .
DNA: TGTGCCAGCAGCGTCTGGAACGAAAAACTGTTTTTT
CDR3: CASSVWNEKLFF

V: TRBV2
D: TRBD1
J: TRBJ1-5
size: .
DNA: TGTGCCAGCGGACAGGGGAACCAGCCCCAGCATTTT
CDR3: CASGQGNQPQHF

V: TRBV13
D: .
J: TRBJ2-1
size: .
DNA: TGTGCCAGCAGCTTAAGCTCGGCAGGGGAACACAATGAGCAGTTCTTC
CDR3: CASSLSSAGEHNEQFF

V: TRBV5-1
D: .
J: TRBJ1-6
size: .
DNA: TGCGCCAGCAGCTTGGAGGGGGGCGGGTATAATTCACCCCTCCACTTT
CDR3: CASSLEGGGYNSPLHF

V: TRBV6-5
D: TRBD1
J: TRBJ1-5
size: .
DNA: TGTGCCAGCAGTTACTCTACGACAGGGGATCAGCCCCAGCATTTT
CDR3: CASSYSTTGDQPQHF

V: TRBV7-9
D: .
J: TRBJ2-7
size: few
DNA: TGTGCCAGCAGCTTAAGAAGTGGCGGGAACTACGAGCAGTACTTC
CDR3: CASSLRSGGNYEQYF

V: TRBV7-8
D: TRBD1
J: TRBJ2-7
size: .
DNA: TGTGCCAGCAGCCCAGAGCGACAGGGTCCCCACGAGCAGTACTTC
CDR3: CASSPERQGPHEQYF

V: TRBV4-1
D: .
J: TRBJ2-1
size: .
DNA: TGCGCCAGCAGCCTGAAACTAGTTAGTGAGCAGTTCTTC
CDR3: CASSLKLVSEQFF

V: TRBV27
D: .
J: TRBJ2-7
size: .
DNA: TGTGCCAGCAGTTTACGGGGGACCCACGAGCAGTACTTC
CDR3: CASSLRGTHEQYF

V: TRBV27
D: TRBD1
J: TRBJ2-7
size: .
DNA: TGTGCCAGCAGTTACTCCGGGACAGGGGGCTACGAGCAGTACTTC
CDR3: CASSYSGTGGYEQYF

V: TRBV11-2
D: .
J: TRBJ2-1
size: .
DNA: TGTGCCAGCAGGTCCGAAGGGGTTGAGCAGTTCTTC
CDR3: CASRSEGVEQFF

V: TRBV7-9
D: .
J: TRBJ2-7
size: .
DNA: TGTGCCAGCAGCACTGACGGGGGGCAATACTTC
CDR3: CASSTDGGQYF

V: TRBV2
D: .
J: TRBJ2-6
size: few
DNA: TGTGCCAGCCTAACTGTTGGGGCCAACGTCCTGACTTTC
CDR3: CASLTVGANVLTF

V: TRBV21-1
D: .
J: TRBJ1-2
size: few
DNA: TGTGCCAGCAGCAAGAGGGGTCATAACTATGGCTACACCTTC
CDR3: CASSKRGHNYGYTF

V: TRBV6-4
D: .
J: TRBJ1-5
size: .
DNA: TGTGCCAGCAGTGACTCGCGTTGGGGGAACCAGCCCCAGCATTTT
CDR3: CASSDSRWGNQPQHF

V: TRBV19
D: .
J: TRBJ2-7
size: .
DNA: TGTGCCAGTAGCCCCGGCAGGAAGGGCTACGAGCAGTACTTC
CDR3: CASSPGRKGYEQYF

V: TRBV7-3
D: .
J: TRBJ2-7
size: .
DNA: TGTGCCAGCAGCTTAGGGCGAGATTACGAGCAGTACTTC
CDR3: CASSLGRDYEQYF

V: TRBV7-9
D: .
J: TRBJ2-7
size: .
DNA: TGTGCCAGCAGCGTTAGCGGCTACGAGCAGTACTTC
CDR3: CASSVSGYEQYF

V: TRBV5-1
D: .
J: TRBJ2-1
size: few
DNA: TGCGCCAGCAGCTTGGGGACGAGCTCCTACAATGAGCAGTTCTTC
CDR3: CASSLGTSSYNEQFF

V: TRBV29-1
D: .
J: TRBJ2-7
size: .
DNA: TGCAGCGTGGGTGGGGGGGCCTCCTACGAGCAGTACTTC
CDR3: CSVGGGASYEQYF

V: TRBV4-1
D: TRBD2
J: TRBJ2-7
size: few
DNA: TGCGCCAGCAGCCCCCGACTAGCGGGAGGGGGGGAGCAGTACTTC
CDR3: CASSPRLAGGGEQYF

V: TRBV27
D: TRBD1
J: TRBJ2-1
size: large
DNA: TGTGCCAGCAGTTTATCGGCCAGGGGGCGGAATGAGCAGTTCTTC
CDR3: CASSLSARGRNEQFF

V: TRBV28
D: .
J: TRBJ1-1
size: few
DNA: TGTGCCACCAGCTGGGTTATGGGAGCTTTCTTT
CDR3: CATSWVMGAFF

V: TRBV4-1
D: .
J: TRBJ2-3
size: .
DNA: TGCGCCAGCAGCCAAGATGGGGATACGCAGTATTTT
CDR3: CASSQDGDTQYF

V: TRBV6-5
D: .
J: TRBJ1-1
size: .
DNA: TGTGCCAGCAGTGCTGACAGTGAGACCTCTGAAGCTTTCTTT
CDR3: CASSADSETSEAFF

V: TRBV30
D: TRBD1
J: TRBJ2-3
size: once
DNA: TGTGCCTGGACCCCCGGACAGGGGACCTCTACGCAGTATTTT
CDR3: CAWTPGQGTSTQYF